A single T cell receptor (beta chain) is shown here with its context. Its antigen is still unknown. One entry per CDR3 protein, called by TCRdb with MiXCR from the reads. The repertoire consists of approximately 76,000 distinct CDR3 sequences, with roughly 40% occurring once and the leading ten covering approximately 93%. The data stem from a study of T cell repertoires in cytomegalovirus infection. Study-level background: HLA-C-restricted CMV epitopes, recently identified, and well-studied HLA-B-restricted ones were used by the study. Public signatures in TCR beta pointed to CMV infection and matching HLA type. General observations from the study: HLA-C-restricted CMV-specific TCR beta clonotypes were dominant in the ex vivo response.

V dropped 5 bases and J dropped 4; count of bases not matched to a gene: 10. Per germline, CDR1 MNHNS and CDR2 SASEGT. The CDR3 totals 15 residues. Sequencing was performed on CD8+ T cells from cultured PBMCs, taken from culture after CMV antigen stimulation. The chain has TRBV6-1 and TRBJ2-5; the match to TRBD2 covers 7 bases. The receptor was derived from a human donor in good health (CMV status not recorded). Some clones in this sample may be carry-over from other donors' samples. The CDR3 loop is CASSYDLGEGETQYF. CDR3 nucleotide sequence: TGTGCCAGCAGTTATGACTTGGGGGAGGGAGAGACCCAGTACTTC.